A selection of T cell receptor beta chains follows, all from one sample in a study of identical twins. TCRdb re-derived calls from the 5' RACE reads in MiXCR, one entry per CDR3 protein. The data show more than 400,000 distinct CDR3 sequences, roughly 15% seen once. The same sample was also studied in work on yellow fever vaccine responses in identical twins.

Sequencing was carried out using CD4+ T cells sorted from blood. Receptors originate from a woman younger than 35 in good health. The CDR3 runs from the conserved cysteine through the conserved F or W. D genes are given only for firm matches. Size tells how often a clone was seen (once, few, many) or the class of an expanded clone, and some rows leave it out.

D	size	V	J	DNA	CDR3
TRBD2	-	TRBV3-1	TRBJ2-2	TGTGCCAGCAGCCGGGAGGGCTCGAACACCGGGGAGCTGTTTTTT	CASSREGSNTGELFF
-	-	TRBV28	TRBJ2-4	TGTGCCAGCATAGAGAGCGGTAACAAAAACATTCAGTACTTC	CASIESGNKNIQYF
-	-	TRBV24-1	TRBJ2-1	TGTGCCACCAGTGATTTACATGCCGGGGACTACAATGAGCAGTTCTTC	CATSDLHAGDYNEQFF
TRBD2	few	TRBV12-3/TRBV12-4	TRBJ2-1	TGTGCCAGCAGCGAGAAGACTAGCGGGAGGGCCTATGAGCAGTTCTTC	CASSEKTSGRAYEQFF
-	few	TRBV28	TRBJ2-2	TGTGCCAGCAGGAAGGGGGGGGGTCCGAGCACCGGGGAGCTGTTTTTT	CASRKGGGPSTGELFF
-	-	TRBV24-1	TRBJ2-7	TGTGCCACCCGTAGTCCTCGGACTCGAACTTCCTACGAGCAGTACTTC	CATRSPRTRTSYEQYF
TRBD1	-	TRBV2	TRBJ1-2	TGTGCCAGCACAGGGACAGCCCAAATCTATGGCTACACCTTC	CASTGTAQIYGYTF
-	few	TRBV20-1	TRBJ2-1	TGCAGTGCTAGTAATCCGGCTAGCGTCAACAATGAGCAGTTCTTC	CSASNPASVNNEQFF
-	few	TRBV2	TRBJ1-2	TGTGCCAGCAGTGCGGCCGCCTATGGCTACACCTTC	CASSAAAYGYTF
-	few	TRBV6-1	TRBJ1-5	TGTGCCAGCGCAGGGACATATAGCAATCAGCCCCAGCATTTT	CASAGTYSNQPQHF
-	few	TRBV24-1	TRBJ2-7	TGTGCCACCAGTGATTTGGGCCGCCCCGAGCAGTACTTC	CATSDLGRPEQYF
TRBD1	-	TRBV3-1	TRBJ1-2	TGTGCCAGCAGTCTGGACAGGATCAACTATGGCTACACCTTC	CASSLDRINYGYTF
-	few	TRBV6-5	TRBJ2-1	TGTGCCAGCAGTTACTCTGTTAGCTCCTACAATGAGCAGTTCTTC	CASSYSVSSYNEQFF
TRBD1	-	TRBV6-1	TRBJ1-1	TGTGCCAGCAGTGGCATGGGCAGGGGGATTGGGGCTTTCTTT	CASSGMGRGIGAFF
-	many	TRBV4-1	TRBJ1-2	TGCGCCAGCAGCCAAAGGGAAGAGGGGTTGGAGGGCTACACCTTC	CASSQREEGLEGYTF
-	many	TRBV5-5	TRBJ2-2	TGTGCCAGCAGCTTGTCGGACGCGAACACCGGGGAGCTGTTTTTT	CASSLSDANTGELFF
TRBD2	-	TRBV6-1	TRBJ2-1	TGTGCCAGCAGTGAGGGAGGGTTAGGATACAATGAGCAGTTCTTC	CASSEGGLGYNEQFF
-	-	TRBV11-1	TRBJ1-1	TGTGCCAGCAGCCTTACAGTTAACCGAGCTTTCTTT	CASSLTVNRAFF
TRBD2	-	TRBV10-3	TRBJ2-1	TGTGCCATCAGTGCAAGCGGGGGGCCCAATGAGCAGTTCTTC	CAISASGGPNEQFF
-	few	TRBV10-3	TRBJ1-1	TGTGCCATCATGGGACAACAAATACCGCCGGCTGAAGCTTTCTTT	CAIMGQQIPPAEAFF
-	-	TRBV2	TRBJ2-3	TGTGCGAGCGTAGTAAATTCGAACACAGATACGCAGTATTTT	CASVVNSNTDTQYF
TRBD1	-	TRBV20-1	TRBJ1-3	TGCAGTGCTCTGGACAGGGTTGGAAACACCATATATTTT	CSALDRVGNTIYF
-	-	TRBV11-2	TRBJ2-1	TGTGCCAGCAGCTTAGGGCCGGGACAACTCAATGAGCAGTTCTTC	CASSLGPGQLNEQFF
-	few	TRBV7-2	TRBJ2-7	TGTGCCAGCAGCCGCTCTACCGGGAGCGAGTACGAGCAGTACTTC	CASSRSTGSEYEQYF
TRBD1	-	TRBV5-1	TRBJ2-2	TGCGCCAGCAGTCAGGACAGGGTTGACACCGGGGAGCTGTTTTTT	CASSQDRVDTGELFF
-	-	TRBV19	TRBJ2-7	TGTGCCAGTAGTATCTTGGGTGCAGTAGAGCAGTACTTC	CASSILGAVEQYF
-	few	TRBV24-1	TRBJ2-7	TGTGCCACCAGTGATATAACATTCTCCTACGAGCAGTACTTC	CATSDITFSYEQYF
-	few	TRBV10-2	TRBJ1-6	TGCGCCAGCAGTGAGTCGAGCAGGAATAATTCACCCCTCCACTTT	CASSESSRNNSPLHF
TRBD1	few	TRBV11-3	TRBJ2-1	TGTGCCAGCAGCAGCAAGGACAGGATAAATGAGCAGTTCTTC	CASSSKDRINEQFF
TRBD2	-	TRBV20-1	TRBJ2-7	TGCAGTGCTAGAGACTCGATAGCGGGAGTATACGAGCAGTACTTC	CSARDSIAGVYEQYF
TRBD2	-	TRBV3-1	TRBJ2-1	TGTGCCAGCAGCCAAGCGGGGGGGCCGGAGTTCTTC	CASSQAGGPEFF
TRBD2	few	TRBV5-1	TRBJ2-1	TGCGCCAGCAGCTTGGAAGAGCGGGGGGGAGCCTCCTACAATGAGCAGTTCTTC	CASSLEERGGASYNEQFF
TRBD2	few	TRBV7-8	TRBJ2-7	TGTGCCAGCAGCTTAGGTGTAGCGGGAGCCCACGAGCAGTACTTC	CASSLGVAGAHEQYF
TRBD1	many	TRBV20-1	TRBJ1-1	TGCAGTGCTAGATACGGAGGGGGCTTAACTGAAGCTTTCTTT	CSARYGGGLTEAFF
-	few	TRBV28	TRBJ1-1	TGTGCCAGCATCTTTCAGGGGCGAGCTTTCTTT	CASIFQGRAFF